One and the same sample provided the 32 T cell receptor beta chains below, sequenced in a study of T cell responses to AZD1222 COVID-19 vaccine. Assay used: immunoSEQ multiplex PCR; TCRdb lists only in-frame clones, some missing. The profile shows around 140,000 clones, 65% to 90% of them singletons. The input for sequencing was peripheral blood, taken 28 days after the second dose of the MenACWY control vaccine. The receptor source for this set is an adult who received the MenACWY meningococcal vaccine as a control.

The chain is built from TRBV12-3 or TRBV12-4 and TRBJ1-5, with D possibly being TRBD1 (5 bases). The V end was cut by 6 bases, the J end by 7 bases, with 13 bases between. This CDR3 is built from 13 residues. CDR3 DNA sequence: TGTGCCAGCAGGTCTGCAGGGTGGCAGCCCCAGCATTTT. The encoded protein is CASRSAGWQPQHF.

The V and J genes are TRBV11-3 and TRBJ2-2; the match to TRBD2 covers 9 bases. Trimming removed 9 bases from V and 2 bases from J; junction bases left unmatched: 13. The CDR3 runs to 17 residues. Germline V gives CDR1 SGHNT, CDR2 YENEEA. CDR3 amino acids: CASPILERGVNTGELFF. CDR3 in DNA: TGTGCCAGTCCAATATTGGAGCGGGGGGTAAACACCGGGGAGCTGTTTTTT. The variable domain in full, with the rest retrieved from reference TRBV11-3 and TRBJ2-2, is EAGVVQSPRYKIIEKKQPVAFWCNPISGHNTLYWYLQNLGQGPELLIRYENEEAVDDSQLPKDRFSAERLKGVDSTLKIQPAELGDSAVYLCASPILERGVNTGELFFGEGSRLTVL.

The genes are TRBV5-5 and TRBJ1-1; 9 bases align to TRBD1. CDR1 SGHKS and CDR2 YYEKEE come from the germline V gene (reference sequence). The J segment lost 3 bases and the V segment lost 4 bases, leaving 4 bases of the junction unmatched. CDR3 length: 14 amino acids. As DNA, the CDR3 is TGTGCCAGCAGCGTACAGGGGGCGGACACTGAAGCTTTCTTT. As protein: CASSVQGADTEAFF.

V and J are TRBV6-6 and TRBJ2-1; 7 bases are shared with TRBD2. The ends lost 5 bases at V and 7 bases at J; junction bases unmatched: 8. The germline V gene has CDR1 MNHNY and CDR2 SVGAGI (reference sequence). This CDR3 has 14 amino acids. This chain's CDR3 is CASSTYGGRNEQFF. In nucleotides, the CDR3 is TGTGCCAGCAGTACCTACGGGGGGAGGAATGAGCAGTTCTTC.

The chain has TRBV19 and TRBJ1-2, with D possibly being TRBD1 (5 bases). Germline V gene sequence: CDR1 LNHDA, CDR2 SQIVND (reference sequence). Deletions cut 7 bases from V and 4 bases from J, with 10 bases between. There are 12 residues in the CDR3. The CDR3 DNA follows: TGTGCCAGTACCACCGGGGCCTATGGCTACACCTTC. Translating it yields CASTTGAYGYTF.

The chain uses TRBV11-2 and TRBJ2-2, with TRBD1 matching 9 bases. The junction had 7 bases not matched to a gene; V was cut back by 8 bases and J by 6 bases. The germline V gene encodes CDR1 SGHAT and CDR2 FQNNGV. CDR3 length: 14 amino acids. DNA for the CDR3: TGTGCCAGCTTTTGGGGACAGGGCTCCGGGGAGCTGTTTTTT. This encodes CASFWGQGSGELFF.

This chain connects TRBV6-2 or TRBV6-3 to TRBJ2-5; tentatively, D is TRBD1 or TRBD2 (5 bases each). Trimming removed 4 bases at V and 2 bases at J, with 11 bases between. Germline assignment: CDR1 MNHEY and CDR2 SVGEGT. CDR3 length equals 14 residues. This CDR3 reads CASSLIGTQETQYF. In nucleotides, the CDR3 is TGTGCCAGCAGTTTGATAGGGACGCAAGAGACCCAGTACTTC.

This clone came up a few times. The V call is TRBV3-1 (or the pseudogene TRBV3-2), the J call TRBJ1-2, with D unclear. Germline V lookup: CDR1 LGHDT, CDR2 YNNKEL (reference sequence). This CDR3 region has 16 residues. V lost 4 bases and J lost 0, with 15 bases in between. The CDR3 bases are TGTGCCAGCAGCCTAATTACCGGTACCCCTAACTATGGCTACACCTTC. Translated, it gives CASSLITGTPNYGYTF.

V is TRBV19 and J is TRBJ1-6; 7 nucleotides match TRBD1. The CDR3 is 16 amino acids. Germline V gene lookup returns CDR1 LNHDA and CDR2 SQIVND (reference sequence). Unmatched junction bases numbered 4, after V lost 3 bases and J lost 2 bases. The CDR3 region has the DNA TGTGCCAGTAGTATGACAGGGATAACCTATAATTCACCCCTCCACTTT. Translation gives CASSMTGITYNSPLHF.

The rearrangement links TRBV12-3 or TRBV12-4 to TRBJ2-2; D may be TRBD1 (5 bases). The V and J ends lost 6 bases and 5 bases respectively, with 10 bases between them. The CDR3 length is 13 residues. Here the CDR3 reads CASRGLVTGELFF. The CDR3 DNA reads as TGTGCCAGCAGGGGGCTGGTGACCGGGGAGCTGTTTTTT.

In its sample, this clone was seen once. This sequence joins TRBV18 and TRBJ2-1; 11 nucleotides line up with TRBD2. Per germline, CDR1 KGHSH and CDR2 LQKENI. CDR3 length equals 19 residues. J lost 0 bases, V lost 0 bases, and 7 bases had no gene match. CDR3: CASSPPLAGGGSSYNEQFF. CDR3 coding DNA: TGTGCCAGCTCACCACCCCTAGCGGGGGGCGGGAGCTCCTACAATGAGCAGTTCTTC.

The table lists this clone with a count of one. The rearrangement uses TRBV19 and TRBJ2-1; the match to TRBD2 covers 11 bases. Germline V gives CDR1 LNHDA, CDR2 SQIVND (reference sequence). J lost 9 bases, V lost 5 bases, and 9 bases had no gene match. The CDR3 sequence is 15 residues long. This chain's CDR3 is CASSLLAGGRGEQFF. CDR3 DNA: TGTGCCAGTAGTTTGTTAGCGGGGGGGCGAGGTGAGCAGTTCTTC.

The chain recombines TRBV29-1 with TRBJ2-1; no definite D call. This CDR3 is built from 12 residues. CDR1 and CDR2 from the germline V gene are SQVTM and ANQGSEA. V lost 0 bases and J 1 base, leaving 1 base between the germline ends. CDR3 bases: TGCAGCGTTGAAGAGTCCTACAATGAGCAGTTCTTC. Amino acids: CSVEESYNEQFF.

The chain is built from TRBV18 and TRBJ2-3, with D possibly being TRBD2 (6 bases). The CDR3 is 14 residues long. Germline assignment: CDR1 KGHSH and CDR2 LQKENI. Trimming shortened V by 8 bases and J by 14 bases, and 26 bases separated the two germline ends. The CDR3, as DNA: TGTGCCAGCACCCGAACCCGGGACTCCACTCATCTGTATTTT. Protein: CASTRTRDSTHLYF. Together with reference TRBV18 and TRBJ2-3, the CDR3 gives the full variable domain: NAGVMQNPRHLVRRRGQEARLRCSPMKGHSHVYWYRQLPEEGLKFMVYLQKENIIDESGMPKERFSAEFPKEGPSILRIQQVVRGDSAAYFCASTRTRDSTHLYFGPGTRLTVL.

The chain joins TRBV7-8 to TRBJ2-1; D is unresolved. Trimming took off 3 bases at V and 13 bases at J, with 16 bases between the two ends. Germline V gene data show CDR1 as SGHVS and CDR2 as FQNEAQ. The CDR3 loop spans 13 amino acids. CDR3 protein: CASSFAASGDQFF. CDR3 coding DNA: TGTGCCAGCAGCTTTGCGGCTAGTGGAGACCAGTTCTTC.

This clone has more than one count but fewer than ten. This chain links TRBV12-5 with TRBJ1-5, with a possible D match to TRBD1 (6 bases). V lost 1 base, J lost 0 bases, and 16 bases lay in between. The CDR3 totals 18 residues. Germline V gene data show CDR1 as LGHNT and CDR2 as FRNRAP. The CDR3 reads CASGLGTGTIYSNQPQHF. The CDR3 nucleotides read TGTGCTAGTGGTTTGGGAACCGGGACAATCTATAGCAATCAGCCCCAGCATTTT.

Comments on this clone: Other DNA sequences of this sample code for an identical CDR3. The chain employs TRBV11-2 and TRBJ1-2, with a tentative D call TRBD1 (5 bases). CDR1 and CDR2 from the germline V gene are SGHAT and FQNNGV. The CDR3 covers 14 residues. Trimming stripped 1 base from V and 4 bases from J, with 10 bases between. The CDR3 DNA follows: TGTGCCAGCAGCTTAGTTTCAGGGATCTATGGCTACACCTTC. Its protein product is CASSLVSGIYGYTF.

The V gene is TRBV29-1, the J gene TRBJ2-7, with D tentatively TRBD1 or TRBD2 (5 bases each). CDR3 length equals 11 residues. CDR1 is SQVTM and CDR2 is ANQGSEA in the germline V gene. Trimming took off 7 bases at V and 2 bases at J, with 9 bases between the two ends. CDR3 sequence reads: CSAGTAYEQYF. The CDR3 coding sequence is TGCAGCGCGGGGACCGCCTACGAGCAGTACTTC.

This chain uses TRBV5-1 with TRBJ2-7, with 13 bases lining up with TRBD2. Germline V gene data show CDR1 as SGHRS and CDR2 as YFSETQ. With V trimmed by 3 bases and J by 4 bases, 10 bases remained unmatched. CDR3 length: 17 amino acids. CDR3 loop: CASSSARTSGGKYEQYF. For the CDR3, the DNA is TGCGCCAGCAGCTCGGCGAGGACTAGCGGGGGAAAGTACGAGCAGTACTTC.

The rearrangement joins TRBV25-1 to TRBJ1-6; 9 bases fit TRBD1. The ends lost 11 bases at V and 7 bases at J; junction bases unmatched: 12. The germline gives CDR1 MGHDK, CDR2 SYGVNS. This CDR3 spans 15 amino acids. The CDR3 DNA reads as TGTGCCTCGCGGTGGACAGGGGCCCTAAATTCACCCCTCCACTTT. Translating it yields CASRWTGALNSPLHF.

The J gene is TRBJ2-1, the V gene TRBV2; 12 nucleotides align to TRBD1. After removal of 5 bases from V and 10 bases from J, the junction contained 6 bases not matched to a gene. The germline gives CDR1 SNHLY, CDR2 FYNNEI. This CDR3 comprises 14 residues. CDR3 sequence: CASSLGQGAREQFF. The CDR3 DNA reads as TGTGCCAGCAGTTTGGGACAGGGGGCACGGGAGCAGTTCTTC.

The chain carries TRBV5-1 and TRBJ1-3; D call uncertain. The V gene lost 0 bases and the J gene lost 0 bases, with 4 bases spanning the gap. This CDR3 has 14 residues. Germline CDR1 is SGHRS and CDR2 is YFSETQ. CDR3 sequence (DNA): TGCGCCAGCAGCTTGGGGGGCTCTGGAAACACCATATATTTT. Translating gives CASSLGGSGNTIYF.

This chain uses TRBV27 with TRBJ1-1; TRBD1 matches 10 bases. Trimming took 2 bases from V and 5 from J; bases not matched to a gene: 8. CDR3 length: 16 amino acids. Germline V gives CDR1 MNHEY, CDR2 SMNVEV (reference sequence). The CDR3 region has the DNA TGTGCCAGCAGTTTAGAGGGGTGGGACAGGGGAACTGAAGCTTTCTTT. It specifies CASSLEGWDRGTEAFF.

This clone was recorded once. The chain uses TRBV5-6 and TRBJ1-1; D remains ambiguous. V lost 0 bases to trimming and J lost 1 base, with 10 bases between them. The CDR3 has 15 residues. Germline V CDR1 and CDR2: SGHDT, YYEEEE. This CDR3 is CASSLVPAGNTEAFF. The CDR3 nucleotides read TGTGCCAGCAGCTTGGTGCCGGCAGGGAACACTGAAGCTTTCTTT. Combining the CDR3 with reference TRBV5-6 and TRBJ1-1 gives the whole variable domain DAGVTQSPTHLIKTRGQQVTLRCSPKSGHDTVSWYQQALGQGPQFIFQYYEEEERQRGNFPDRFSGHQFPNYSSELNVNALLLGDSALYLCASSLVPAGNTEAFFGQGTRLTVV.

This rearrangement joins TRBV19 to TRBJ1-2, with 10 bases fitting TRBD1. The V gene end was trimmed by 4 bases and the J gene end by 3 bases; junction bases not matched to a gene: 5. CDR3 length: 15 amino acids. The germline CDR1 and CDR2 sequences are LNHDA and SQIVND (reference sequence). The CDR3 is CASSSRQGADYGYTF. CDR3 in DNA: TGTGCCAGTAGTAGCCGACAGGGGGCGGACTATGGCTACACCTTC. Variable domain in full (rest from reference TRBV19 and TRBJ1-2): DGGITQSPKYLFRKEGQNVTLSCEQNLNHDAMYWYRQDPGQGLRLIYYSQIVNDFQKGDIAEGYSVSREKKESFPLTVTSAQKNPTAFYLCASSSRQGADYGYTFGSGTRLTVV.

The CDR3 loop is CASRKFGGRGNQPQHF. CDR3 nucleotide sequence: TGTGCCAGTCGGAAGTTCGGGGGGCGCGGCAATCAGCCCCAGCATTTT. V is TRBV27 and J is TRBJ1-5; maybe TRBD1 (6 bases). V was clipped by 9 bases and J by 2 bases, with 20 bases between them. CDR3 size: 16 residues. CDR1 MNHEY and CDR2 SMNVEV come from the germline V gene (reference sequence).

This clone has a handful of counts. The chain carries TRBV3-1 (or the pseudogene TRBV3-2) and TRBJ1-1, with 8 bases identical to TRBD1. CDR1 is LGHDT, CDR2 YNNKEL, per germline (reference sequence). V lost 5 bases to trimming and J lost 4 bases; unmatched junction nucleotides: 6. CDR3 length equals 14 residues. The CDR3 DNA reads TGTGCCAGCAGCTTCCACACAGGGGGCACTGAAGCTTTCTTT. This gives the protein CASSFHTGGTEAFF.

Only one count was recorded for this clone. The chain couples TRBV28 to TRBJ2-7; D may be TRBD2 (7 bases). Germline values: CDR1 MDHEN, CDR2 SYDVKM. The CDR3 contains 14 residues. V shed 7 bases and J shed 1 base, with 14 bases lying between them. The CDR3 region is CASKTGGRSYEQYF. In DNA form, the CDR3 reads TGTGCCAGCAAGACGGGGGGCCGGTCCTACGAGCAGTACTTC.

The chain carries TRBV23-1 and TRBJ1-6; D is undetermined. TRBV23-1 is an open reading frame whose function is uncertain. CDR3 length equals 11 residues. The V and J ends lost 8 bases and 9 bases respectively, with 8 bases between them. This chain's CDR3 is CASRTPSPLHF. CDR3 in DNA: TGCGCCAGCCGAACGCCTTCACCCCTCCACTTT.

The CDR3, as DNA: TGTGCCAGCAGTTTAAGGGCAGGGTTACGGGAAAAACTGTTTTTT. Translating it yields CASSLRAGLREKLFF. The chain employs TRBV28 and TRBJ1-4, with D tentatively TRBD1 (5 bases). The CDR3 has 15 residues. Germline V gene sequence: CDR1 MDHEN, CDR2 SYDVKM. Trimming left V 2 bases short and J 8 bases short, with 15 bases between.

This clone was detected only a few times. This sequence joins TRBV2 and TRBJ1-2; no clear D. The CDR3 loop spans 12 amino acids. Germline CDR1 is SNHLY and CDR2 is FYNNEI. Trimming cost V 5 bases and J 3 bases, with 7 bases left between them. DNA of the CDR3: TGTGCCAGCAGTCCAGGTTACTATGGCTACACCTTC. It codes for CASSPGYYGYTF.

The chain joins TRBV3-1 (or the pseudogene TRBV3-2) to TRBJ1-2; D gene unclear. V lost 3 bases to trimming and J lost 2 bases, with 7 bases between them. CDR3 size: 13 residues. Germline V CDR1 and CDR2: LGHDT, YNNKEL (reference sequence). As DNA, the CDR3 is TGTGCCAGCAGCCATCGGCAGAACTATGGCTACACCTTC. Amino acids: CASSHRQNYGYTF.